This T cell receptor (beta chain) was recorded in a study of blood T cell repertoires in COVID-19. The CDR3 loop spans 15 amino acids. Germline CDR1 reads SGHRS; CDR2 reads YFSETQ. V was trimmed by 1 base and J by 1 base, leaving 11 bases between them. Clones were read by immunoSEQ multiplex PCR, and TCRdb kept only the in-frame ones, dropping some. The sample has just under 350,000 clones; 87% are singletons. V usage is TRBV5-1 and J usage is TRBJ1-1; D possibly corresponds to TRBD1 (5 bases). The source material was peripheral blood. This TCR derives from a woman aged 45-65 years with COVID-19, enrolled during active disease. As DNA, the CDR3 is TGCGCCAGCAGCTTGCTTGGACAACCGAACACTGAAGCTTTCTTT. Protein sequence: CASSLLGQPNTEAFF.